This record covers a single T cell receptor (beta chain). Its specificity is unknown. The CDR3 sequence is 15 residues long. The ends were cut back, 3 bases at V and 8 bases at J, with 18 bases in the middle. Germline loops: CDR1 SGDLS, CDR2 YYNGEE. The sample is drawn from a study of T cell responses to AZD1222 COVID-19 vaccine. Study-wide results and caveats: At 160-218 and 743-854, vaccine-associated CD4 TCRs were dominant, and they spanned spike. Reportedly, nearly half the spike-specific TCRs target unmutated variant regions.

Profiling relied on immunoSEQ multiplex PCR, and the TCRdb table lists in-frame clones only, not all of them. The sample comprises some 120,000 clones, about 90% of which are singletons, and roughly 5.4% rests with the top ten. The sample consisted of peripheral blood, taken on day 0 of AZD1222 vaccination. The chain has TRBV9 and TRBJ2-1; D not certain. The sequence derives from an adult in good health. The CDR3 nucleotides are TGTGCCAGCAGCGAAAACGTCCTACCTGGCCATGAGCAGTTCTTC. Translating gives CASSENVLPGHEQFF. Drawing the rest from reference TRBV9 and TRBJ2-1, the complete variable domain is DSGVTQTPKHLITATGQRVTLRCSPRSGDLSVYWYQQSLDQGLQFLIQYYNGEERAKGNILERFSAQQFPDLHSELNLSSLELGDSALYFCASSENVLPGHEQFFGPGTRLTVL.